These T cell receptor beta chains were read from a single sample in a study of blood T cell repertoires in COVID-19. Clones were read by immunoSEQ multiplex PCR, and TCRdb kept only the in-frame ones, dropping some. The sample contains 70,000 to 100,000 clones, nearly 90% of which appear only once. Sequenced: peripheral blood. The receptor source for this set is an elderly woman with acute or convalescent COVID-19. Both conserved end residues are part of each CDR3. Fields, in order: D gene, V gene, J gene, clone size, CDR3 protein, CDR3 DNA. A D gene is named only where the DNA matches it firmly. Only some rows state a clone size, as once, few, many or a class for expanded clones.

d_call: TRBD2; v_call: TRBV18; j_call: TRBJ2-7; clone_size: NA; cdr3_aa: CASSPEGGGYEQYF; cdr3_nt: TGTGCCAGCTCACCAGAAGGCGGGGGCTACGAGCAGTACTTC
d_call: TRBD2; v_call: TRBV24-1; j_call: TRBJ2-3; clone_size: NA; cdr3_aa: CATSPSDSGGPTDTQYF; cdr3_nt: TGTGCCACCAGCCCTTCGGATAGCGGGGGGCCCACAGATACGCAGTATTTT
d_call: NA; v_call: TRBV15; j_call: TRBJ2-7; clone_size: NA; cdr3_aa: CATSRGGPYEQYF; cdr3_nt: TGTGCCACCAGCAGAGGGGGCCCCTACGAGCAGTACTTC
d_call: NA; v_call: TRBV2; j_call: TRBJ1-6; clone_size: NA; cdr3_aa: CASGGSPLHF; cdr3_nt: TGTGCCAGTGGCGGTTCACCCCTCCACTTT
d_call: TRBD2; v_call: TRBV5-4; j_call: TRBJ2-2; clone_size: NA; cdr3_aa: CASSLAGVDTGELFF; cdr3_nt: TGTGCCAGCAGCTTAGCGGGGGTTGACACCGGGGAGCTGTTTTTT
d_call: TRBD2; v_call: TRBV5-3; j_call: TRBJ2-7; clone_size: NA; cdr3_aa: CARSLEIGGRVYEQYF; cdr3_nt: TGTGCCAGAAGCTTGGAAATAGGCGGGAGGGTGTACGAGCAGTACTTC
d_call: TRBD1; v_call: TRBV27; j_call: TRBJ2-1; clone_size: NA; cdr3_aa: CASSLLPSTGGSYNEQFF; cdr3_nt: TGTGCCAGCAGTTTACTCCCGTCGACAGGGGGCAGCTACAATGAGCAGTTCTTC
d_call: NA; v_call: TRBV25-1; j_call: TRBJ1-1; clone_size: NA; cdr3_aa: CASSEYRSNTEAFF; cdr3_nt: TGTGCCAGCAGTGAATATCGAAGCAACACTGAAGCTTTCTTT
d_call: TRBD2; v_call: TRBV19; j_call: TRBJ2-1; clone_size: NA; cdr3_aa: CASKEASGRAGYEQFF; cdr3_nt: TGTGCCAGTAAGGAGGCTAGCGGGAGGGCCGGTTATGAGCAGTTCTTC
d_call: NA; v_call: TRBV6-5; j_call: TRBJ1-3; clone_size: NA; cdr3_aa: CASSYFQGTGNTIYF; cdr3_nt: TGTGCCAGCAGTTACTTCCAGGGCACTGGAAACACCATATATTTT
d_call: NA; v_call: TRBV3-1/TRBV3-2; j_call: TRBJ2-3; clone_size: NA; cdr3_aa: CATRGTDTQYF; cdr3_nt: TGTGCCACGCGGGGCACAGATACGCAGTATTTT
d_call: TRBD2; v_call: TRBV7-2; j_call: TRBJ2-1; clone_size: NA; cdr3_aa: CASSLGTTYNEQFF; cdr3_nt: TGTGCCAGCAGCCTAGGGACTACTTACAATGAGCAGTTCTTC
d_call: NA; v_call: TRBV9; j_call: TRBJ1-2; clone_size: NA; cdr3_aa: CASSEGANYGYTF; cdr3_nt: TGTGCCAGCAGCGAGGGGGCTAACTATGGCTACACCTTC
d_call: NA; v_call: TRBV3-1/TRBV3-2; j_call: TRBJ1-1; clone_size: NA; cdr3_aa: CASSQPGRYTEAFF; cdr3_nt: TGTGCCAGCAGCCAACCAGGCCGGTACACTGAAGCTTTCTTT
d_call: NA; v_call: TRBV11-2; j_call: TRBJ2-2; clone_size: NA; cdr3_aa: CASSMTSLTGELFF; cdr3_nt: TGTGCCAGCAGCATGACTAGTCTCACCGGGGAGCTGTTTTTT
d_call: NA; v_call: TRBV28; j_call: TRBJ1-6; clone_size: NA; cdr3_aa: CASSLYRPRATPLHF; cdr3_nt: TGTGCCAGCAGTTTATACCGACCGCGGGCGACACCCCTCCACTTT
d_call: NA; v_call: TRBV7-3; j_call: TRBJ2-2; clone_size: once; cdr3_aa: CASGRGRNTGELFF; cdr3_nt: TGTGCCAGCGGCAGGGGCCGGAACACCGGGGAGCTGTTTTTT
d_call: TRBD2; v_call: TRBV27; j_call: TRBJ2-2; clone_size: NA; cdr3_aa: CASSLLREDTGELFF; cdr3_nt: TGTGCCAGCAGTTTACTGCGGGAGGACACCGGGGAGCTGTTTTTT
d_call: NA; v_call: TRBV19; j_call: TRBJ1-5; clone_size: NA; cdr3_aa: CASSYRDSNQPQHF; cdr3_nt: TGTGCCAGTAGTTACAGGGATAGCAATCAGCCCCAGCATTTT
d_call: NA; v_call: TRBV5-1; j_call: TRBJ2-7; clone_size: NA; cdr3_aa: CASASVAGPTYEQYF; cdr3_nt: TGCGCCAGCGCCAGTGTCGCGGGGCCCACCTACGAGCAGTACTTC
d_call: TRBD1; v_call: TRBV19; j_call: TRBJ1-1; clone_size: NA; cdr3_aa: CASSILGQPNTEAFF; cdr3_nt: TGTGCCAGTAGTATCTTGGGACAGCCCAACACTGAAGCTTTCTTT
d_call: NA; v_call: TRBV28; j_call: TRBJ1-5; clone_size: NA; cdr3_aa: CASRLTDHNQPQHF; cdr3_nt: TGTGCCAGCAGACTGACAGACCACAATCAGCCCCAGCATTTT
d_call: NA; v_call: TRBV10-2; j_call: TRBJ2-1; clone_size: NA; cdr3_aa: CASSGLRASSYNEQFF; cdr3_nt: TGCGCCAGCAGTGGTTTGCGGGCATCCTCCTACAATGAGCAGTTCTTC
d_call: TRBD1; v_call: TRBV15; j_call: TRBJ1-5; clone_size: NA; cdr3_aa: CATSQTGESNQPQHF; cdr3_nt: TGTGCCACCAGCCAGACAGGGGAGAGCAATCAGCCCCAGCATTTT
d_call: NA; v_call: TRBV5-5; j_call: TRBJ2-3; clone_size: few; cdr3_aa: CASSLAPNTDTQYF; cdr3_nt: TGTGCCAGCAGCTTGGCCCCCAACACAGATACGCAGTATTTT
d_call: NA; v_call: TRBV6-5; j_call: TRBJ2-3; clone_size: few; cdr3_aa: CASSRQLTDTQYF; cdr3_nt: TGTGCCAGCAGTCGACAGCTCACAGATACGCAGTATTTT
d_call: NA; v_call: TRBV24-1; j_call: TRBJ1-2; clone_size: NA; cdr3_aa: CATSDWTYGYTF; cdr3_nt: TGTGCCACCAGTGATTGGACATATGGCTACACCTTC
d_call: NA; v_call: TRBV28; j_call: TRBJ1-5; clone_size: NA; cdr3_aa: CASSSGGLNQPQHF; cdr3_nt: TGTGCCAGCAGTTCCGGAGGGCTAAATCAGCCCCAGCATTTT
d_call: NA; v_call: TRBV9; j_call: TRBJ1-6; clone_size: NA; cdr3_aa: CASSVGWQGNSPLHF; cdr3_nt: TGTGCCAGCAGCGTAGGATGGCAGGGTAATTCACCCCTCCACTTT
d_call: TRBD2; v_call: TRBV28; j_call: TRBJ2-1; clone_size: once; cdr3_aa: CASSLGLAGGFYNEQFF; cdr3_nt: TGTGCCAGCAGTTTAGGTCTAGCGGGAGGCTTCTACAATGAGCAGTTCTTC
d_call: TRBD2; v_call: TRBV3-1/TRBV3-2; j_call: TRBJ2-5; clone_size: NA; cdr3_aa: CASSQPAGGIGETQYF; cdr3_nt: TGTGCCAGCAGCCAACCGGCGGGGGGAATTGGGGAGACCCAGTACTTC
d_call: NA; v_call: TRBV5-4; j_call: TRBJ2-3; clone_size: NA; cdr3_aa: CASSPHSTDTQYF; cdr3_nt: TGTGCCAGCAGCCCCCATAGCACAGATACGCAGTATTTT
d_call: NA; v_call: TRBV5-4; j_call: TRBJ2-2; clone_size: NA; cdr3_aa: CASSSSGLNTGELFF; cdr3_nt: TGTGCCAGCAGCTCAAGCGGATTGAACACCGGGGAGCTGTTTTTT
d_call: TRBD2; v_call: TRBV3-1/TRBV3-2; j_call: TRBJ2-1; clone_size: NA; cdr3_aa: CASSQASGLFNEQFF; cdr3_nt: TGTGCCAGCAGCCAAGCTAGCGGCCTTTTTAATGAGCAGTTCTTC
d_call: TRBD2; v_call: TRBV7-2; j_call: TRBJ2-3; clone_size: NA; cdr3_aa: CASSERVAGSRDTQYF; cdr3_nt: TGTGCCAGCAGTGAGAGGGTAGCGGGGAGCCGAGATACGCAGTATTTT
d_call: TRBD2; v_call: TRBV28; j_call: TRBJ2-1; clone_size: NA; cdr3_aa: CASTLGLAGGGSYNEQFF; cdr3_nt: TGTGCCAGCACCCTGGGGCTAGCGGGAGGTGGTTCCTACAATGAGCAGTTCTTC
d_call: TRBD1; v_call: TRBV4-1; j_call: TRBJ2-5; clone_size: NA; cdr3_aa: CASSRLGDRGPAQYF; cdr3_nt: TGCGCCAGCAGCCGATTGGGGGACAGGGGTCCGGCCCAGTACTTC
d_call: TRBD1; v_call: TRBV28; j_call: TRBJ1-5; clone_size: NA; cdr3_aa: CASSQRTGGGYQPQHF; cdr3_nt: TGTGCCAGCAGTCAGAGGACAGGGGGGGGATATCAGCCCCAGCATTTT
d_call: TRBD2; v_call: TRBV3-1/TRBV3-2; j_call: TRBJ2-1; clone_size: NA; cdr3_aa: CASSQDRPQRGDNEQFF; cdr3_nt: TGTGCCAGCAGCCAAGATCGTCCCCAGCGGGGGGACAATGAGCAGTTCTTC